A single T cell receptor (beta chain) is shown here with its context. In the original processing: Estimates of nucleated cell counts were drawn from the amplification of reference gene primers. Assay: immunoSEQ multiplex PCR; the TCRdb copy retains only in-frame clones and omits some. The V and J calls and clone size were taken over from that table, and D and trimming were inferred from the DNA. The data show about 160,000 clones, roughly 84% seen once. The V and J ends lost 4 bases and 2 bases, in that order; junction bases with no gene match: 2. Germline V gives CDR1 SGHNT, CDR2 YENEEA. The CDR3 runs 14 residues. The data originate from a study of blood T cell repertoires in COVID-19. Study background: Nucleic acid was either cDNA or gDNA, and it came from T cells, B-cell-depleted T cells, or PBMCs.

Cohort 3 recovered donors had two negative PCRs, clearance, or symptom resolution. The chain links TRBV11-3 to TRBJ2-3; 8 bases are shared with TRBD2. Sequencing was performed on PBMCs or T cells enriched from blood (not recorded which). The TCR comes from a man in his 60s who had recovered from COVID-19. DNA for the CDR3: TGTGCCAGCAGCTCAGGACTAGCCACAGATACGCAGTATTTT. Translation: CASSSGLATDTQYF.